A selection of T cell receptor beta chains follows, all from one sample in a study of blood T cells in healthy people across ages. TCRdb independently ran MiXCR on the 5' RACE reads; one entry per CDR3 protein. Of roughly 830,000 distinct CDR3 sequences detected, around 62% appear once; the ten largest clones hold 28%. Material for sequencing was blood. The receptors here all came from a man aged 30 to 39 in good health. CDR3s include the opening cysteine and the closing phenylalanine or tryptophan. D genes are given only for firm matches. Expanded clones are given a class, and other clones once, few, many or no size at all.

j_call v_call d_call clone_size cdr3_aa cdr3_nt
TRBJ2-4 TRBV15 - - CATSRSWGGIKNIQYF TGTGCCACCAGCAGGTCGTGGGGGGGCATCAAAAACATTCAGTACTTC
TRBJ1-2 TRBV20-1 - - CSASWARPERGYGYTF TGCAGTGCTAGTTGGGCAAGACCGGAACGCGGCTATGGCTACACCTTC
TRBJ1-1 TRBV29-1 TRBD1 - CSVGQGNTEAFF TGCAGCGTTGGACAGGGAAACACTGAAGCTTTCTTT
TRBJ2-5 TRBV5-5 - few CASSLGRAGETQYF TGTGCCAGCAGCTTGGGCAGGGCCGGGGAGACCCAGTACTTC
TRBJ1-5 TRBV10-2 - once CASSEGMYSNQPQHF TGCGCCAGCAGTGAGGGGATGTATAGCAATCAGCCCCAGCATTTT
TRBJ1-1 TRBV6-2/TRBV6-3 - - CASSYWDTEAFF TGTGCCAGCAGTTACTGGGACACTGAAGCTTTCTTT
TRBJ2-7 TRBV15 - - CATSRSNRGGVYEQYF TGTGCCACCAGCAGAAGTAACAGGGGAGGGGTCTACGAGCAGTACTTC
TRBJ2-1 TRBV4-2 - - CASSSFRGPYNEQFF TGTGCCAGCAGCTCTTTCCGGGGGCCTTACAATGAGCAGTTCTTC
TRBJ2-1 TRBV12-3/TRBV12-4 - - CASSQMGVEQFF TGTGCCAGCAGTCAGATGGGAGTTGAGCAGTTCTTC
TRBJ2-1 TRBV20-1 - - CSATRRAATFHNEQFF TGCAGTGCTACCCGCCGGGCGGCGACCTTTCACAATGAGCAGTTCTTC
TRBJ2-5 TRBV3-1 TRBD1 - CASARTGETQYF TGTGCCAGCGCCAGGACAGGGGAGACCCAGTACTTC
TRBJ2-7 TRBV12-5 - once CASGRRWTYEQYF TGTGCTAGTGGTAGGAGGTGGACCTACGAGCAGTACTTC
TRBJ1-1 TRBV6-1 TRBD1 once CASSEAQGWGAFF TGTGCCAGCAGTGAAGCACAGGGGTGGGGAGCTTTCTTT
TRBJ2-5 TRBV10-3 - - CAISPEHGETQYF TGTGCCATCAGTCCCGAACATGGTGAGACCCAGTACTTC
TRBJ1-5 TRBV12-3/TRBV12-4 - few CASSLGTRNQPQHF TGTGCCAGCAGTTTAGGGACACGGAATCAGCCCCAGCATTTT
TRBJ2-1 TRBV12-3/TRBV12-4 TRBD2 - CASSPRTSKASDEQFF TGTGCCAGCAGTCCCCGGACTAGCAAGGCGTCGGATGAGCAGTTCTTC